Each of the 30 T cell receptor beta chains below was sequenced from the same sample in a study of cytomegalovirus exposure and HLA in healthy donors. A multiplex PCR was run with 60 Vbeta primers and 13 Jbeta primers. Only in-frame clones appear in the TCRdb table, and some are missing; sequencing was by immunoSEQ multiplex PCR. The sample totals around 52,000 clones. The source material was PBMCs. The receptors here all came from a man in his forties in good health and CMV-seropositive.

The chain uses TRBV6-6 and TRBJ2-1, with 9 bases that match TRBD2. CDR1 and CDR2 from the germline V gene are MNHNY and SVGAGI (reference sequence). Trimming at V came to 0 bases and at J to 4 bases, leaving 4 bases not matched to a gene. The CDR3 loop spans 16 amino acids. The CDR3: CASSYSTSGPYNEQFF. The DNA of the CDR3 is TGTGCCAGCAGTTACTCGACTAGCGGACCATACAATGAGCAGTTCTTC.

V is TRBV7-9 and J is TRBJ1-4, with 7 bases aligning to TRBD1. V was clipped by 5 bases and J by 12 bases; unmatched bases: 3. Germline V gene lookup returns CDR1 SEHNR and CDR2 FQNEAQ (reference sequence). This CDR3 spans 11 amino acids. CDR3 in DNA: TGTGCCAGCAGCACTGACAGGGAACTGTTTTTT. It yields the protein CASSTDRELFF. The complete variable domain, with remaining parts taken from reference TRBV7-9 and TRBJ1-4, reads DTGVSQNPRHKITKRGQNVTFRCDPISEHNRLYWYRQTLGQGPEFLTYFQNEAQLEKSRLLSDRFSAERPKGSFSTLEIQRTEQGDSAMYLCASSTDRELFFGSGTQLSVL.

The chain joins TRBV2 to TRBJ1-5, with TRBD1 matching 9 bases. Looked up from germline, CDR1 is SNHLY and CDR2 is FYNNEI. The J segment lost 2 bases and the V segment lost 6 bases, leaving 2 bases of the junction unmatched. This CDR3 is 14 amino acids long. The CDR3 DNA sequence: TGTGCCAGCAGCCGGACAGGGGGCAATCAGCCCCAGCATTTT. As protein: CASSRTGGNQPQHF. Using reference TRBV2 and TRBJ1-5 for the parts outside the CDR3, the full variable domain is EPEVTQTPSHQVTQMGQEVILRCVPISNHLYFYWYRQILGQKVEFLVSFYNNEISEKSEIFDDQFSVERPDGSNFTLKIRSTKLEDSAMYFCASSRTGGNQPQHFGDGTRLSIL.

The chain links TRBV7-9 to TRBJ2-5; 7 bases align to TRBD2. The trim removed 4 bases at V and 4 bases at J, leaving 9 bases unmatched. Germline V CDR1 and CDR2: SEHNR, FQNEAQ (reference sequence). This CDR3 is built from 15 residues. The CDR3 loop is CASSSGGLGRETQYF. CDR3 coding DNA: TGTGCCAGCAGCTCGGGCGGACTAGGGAGAGAGACCCAGTACTTC.

This chain links TRBV7-2 with TRBJ1-5; D may be TRBD1 (6 bases). Trimming pared 5 bases from V and 5 bases from J, leaving 10 bases between. The CDR3 runs 13 residues. Germline lookup yields CDR1 SGHTA and CDR2 FQGNSA. The CDR3, as DNA: TGTGCCAGCAGCCCACAGGGAGATCAGCCCCAGCATTTT. Its protein is CASSPQGDQPQHF.

The genes are TRBV4-1 and TRBJ2-7; TRBD1 agrees at 11 bases. The CDR3 length is 18 residues. V was pared by 0 bases and J by 7 bases, with 14 bases of the junction left unmatched. Germline V gene sequence: CDR1 MGHRA, CDR2 YSYEKL. CDR3 loop: CASSQEPWTGGARKEQYF. The CDR3 DNA follows: TGCGCCAGCAGCCAAGAACCCTGGACAGGGGGCGCCCGTAAGGAGCAGTACTTC.

The chain recombines TRBV6-1 with TRBJ2-2, with a tentative D call TRBD2 (6 bases). The CDR3 loop spans 14 amino acids. Looked up from germline, CDR1 is MNHNS and CDR2 is SASEGT. The ends were cut back, 6 bases at V and 3 bases at J, with 11 bases in the middle. DNA for the CDR3: TGTGCCAGCAGGCGGGACTTCGACACCGGGGAGCTGTTTTTT. Amino acid sequence: CASRRDFDTGELFF.

The chain combines TRBV6-1 with TRBJ1-3; D possibly corresponds to TRBD1 (6 bases). The CDR3 runs to 15 residues. The ends were cut back, 1 base at V and 4 bases at J, with 11 bases in the middle. The germline CDR1 and CDR2 sequences are MNHNS and SASEGT. The CDR3 is CASSEGWGLGNTIYF. The DNA of the CDR3 is TGTGCCAGCAGTGAAGGTTGGGGGCTAGGAAACACCATATATTTT.

V and J are TRBV6-1 and TRBJ2-7, with TRBD1 as a possible D gene (7 bases). This CDR3 is built from 15 residues. The ends were cut back, 1 base at V and 4 bases at J, with 14 bases in the middle. Per the germline V gene, CDR1 is MNHNS and CDR2 is SASEGT. CDR3 sequence reads: CASSEEGGQIYEQYF. The CDR3 bases are TGTGCCAGCAGTGAAGAGGGGGGACAGATATACGAGCAGTACTTC.

The chain recombines TRBV11-3 with TRBJ2-2; a weak D match, TRBD1 (6 bases). Germline lookup yields CDR1 SGHNT and CDR2 YENEEA. The ends were cut back, 1 base at V and 1 base at J, with 7 bases in the middle. CDR3 length: 15 amino acids. DNA of the CDR3: TGTGCCAGCAGCTTAGGGGGGCTGAACACCGGGGAGCTGTTTTTT. This codes for CASSLGGLNTGELFF.

CDR3 coding DNA: TGTGCCAGCAGCCCAGTTGGAGGGAGCAATCAGCCCCAGCATTTT. Translation gives CASSPVGGSNQPQHF. V gene TRBV9 combines with J gene TRBJ1-5; no clear D. The CDR3 runs to 15 residues. Germline assignment: CDR1 SGDLS and CDR2 YYNGEE. V lost 4 bases and J lost 1, with 12 bases in between.

This clone registers large (0.1 to 1%) by frequency. The CDR3 spells CASSLELAGLAKNIQYF. For the CDR3, the DNA is TGTGCCAGCAGCTTAGAACTAGCGGGGCTAGCCAAAAACATTCAGTACTTC. The V gene is TRBV11-2, the J gene TRBJ2-4, with 10 bases that match TRBD2. The germline gives CDR1 SGHAT, CDR2 FQNNGV. The CDR3 loop spans 17 amino acids. V was pared by 0 bases and J by 0 bases, with 2 bases of the junction left unmatched. The entire variable domain, with the rest obtained from reference TRBV11-2 and TRBJ2-4, is as follows: EAGVAQSPRYKIIEKRQSVAFWCNPISGHATLYWYQQILGQGPKLLIQFQNNGVVDDSQLPKDRFSAERLKGVDSTLKIQPAKLEDSAVYLCASSLELAGLAKNIQYFGAGTRLSVL.

The V gene is TRBV27, the J gene TRBJ2-7; D may be TRBD1 (5 bases). Germline CDR1 and CDR2: MNHEY and SMNVEV (reference sequence). V lost 6 bases and J 4 bases, leaving 16 bases between the germline ends. The CDR3 loop spans 14 amino acids. CDR3 region: CASRSGSRIYEQYF. CDR3 DNA: TGTGCCAGCAGGTCAGGGTCTAGGATATACGAGCAGTACTTC.

Remarks on this clone: The identical CDR3 is also encoded by other nucleotide sequences in the sample. In nucleotides, the CDR3 is TGTGCCAGTAGACAGTCAGGGGATACGCAGTATTTT. Protein product: CASRQSGDTQYF. This chain uses TRBV19 with TRBJ2-3, with D possibly matching TRBD1 (5 bases). Deletions cut 6 bases from V and 6 bases from J, with 10 bases between. The CDR3 length is 12 residues. Germline V gene sequence: CDR1 LNHDA, CDR2 SQIVND (reference sequence).

The chain has TRBV25-1 and TRBJ2-5; 7 positions match TRBD2. Germline trimming cut 5 bases from V and 3 bases from J; bases unmatched to any gene: 12. The CDR3 is 16 amino acids. Germline V lookup: CDR1 MGHDK, CDR2 SYGVNS. DNA of the CDR3: TGTGCCAGCAGTTCCTTCCGTCGGGACTACGAAGAGACCCAGTACTTC. Its translation is CASSSFRRDYEETQYF.

The chain combines TRBV9 with TRBJ2-7; 8 bases are shared with TRBD2. With 4 bases clipped from V and 3 bases from J, the junction kept 12 bases outside the gene matches. CDR1 is SGDLS and CDR2 is YYNGEE in the germline V gene. CDR3 length equals 16 residues. The CDR3 nucleotides read TGTGCCAGCAGCCCCCGCGCGGCGGGAGGTGTCTACGAGCAGTACTTC. Translation: CASSPRAAGGVYEQYF.

The V and J genes are TRBV5-6 and TRBJ2-4; D may be TRBD1 (6 bases). Trimming left V 1 base short and J 5 bases short, with 13 bases between. Germline V gene data show CDR1 as SGHDT and CDR2 as YYEEEE. The CDR3 is made up of 15 amino acids. The CDR3 DNA follows: TGTGCCAGCAGCTTGTTTACACAGGGAGAAAACATTCAGTACTTC. The encoded protein is CASSLFTQGENIQYF. Variable domain in full (rest from reference TRBV5-6 and TRBJ2-4): DAGVTQSPTHLIKTRGQQVTLRCSPKSGHDTVSWYQQALGQGPQFIFQYYEEEERQRGNFPDRFSGHQFPNYSSELNVNALLLGDSALYLCASSLFTQGENIQYFGAGTRLSVL.

The chain has TRBV6-1 and TRBJ1-1; D gene unclear. Germline CDR1 MNHNS, CDR2 SASEGT. The CDR3 is 13 residues long. Between the trimmed V and J ends, which lost 10 bases and 0 bases, there was a span of 12 bases. The CDR3 coding sequence is TGTGCCACCTATGACAACATGAACACTGAAGCTTTCTTT. It is translated as CATYDNMNTEAFF.

The J gene is TRBJ2-7, the V gene TRBV19, with TRBD2 matching 10 bases. Looked up from germline, CDR1 is LNHDA and CDR2 is SQIVND (reference sequence). This CDR3 contains 14 residues. The ends lost 2 bases at V and 5 bases at J; junction bases unmatched: 3. The CDR3 DNA follows: TGTGCCAGTAGTATACTAGCGGGAGATGACGAGCAGTACTTC. As protein: CASSILAGDDEQYF.

The chain links TRBV2 to TRBJ2-1; 12 bases agree with TRBD1. V shed 2 bases and J 6 bases; nucleotides not matched to a gene: 5. Germline V gene lookup returns CDR1 SNHLY and CDR2 FYNNEI. The CDR3 totals 16 residues. The CDR3 DNA sequence: TGTGCCAGCAGTGAACAGGGACAGGGGGCGGTCAATGAGCAGTTCTTC. Protein sequence: CASSEQGQGAVNEQFF.

The CDR3 nucleotides read TGTGCCAGCAGCACGGACAGGGGCCTCCACGAGCAGTACTTC. Encoded protein: CASSTDRGLHEQYF. The rearrangement joins TRBV28 to TRBJ2-7, with 9 bases lining up with TRBD1. CDR3 length: 14 residues. From germline, CDR1 is MDHEN and CDR2 SYDVKM. The J segment lost 5 bases and the V segment lost 6 bases, leaving 8 bases of the junction unmatched.

This chain uses TRBV9 with TRBJ2-1; the match to TRBD2 covers 7 bases. This CDR3 has 13 residues. Germline V lookup: CDR1 SGDLS, CDR2 YYNGEE. Trimming took 6 bases from V and 9 from J; bases not matched to a gene: 9. The CDR3: CASNLLATGEQFF. The CDR3 nucleotides read TGTGCCAGCAACTTACTAGCGACGGGTGAGCAGTTCTTC.

J is TRBJ2-7 and V is TRBV6-5, with D possibly matching TRBD1 (7 bases). Germline V gene data show CDR1 as MNHEY and CDR2 as SVGAGI. Deletions cut 6 bases from V and 3 bases from J, with 18 bases between. The CDR3 sequence is 15 residues long. The CDR3: CASSRTNRGGYEQYF. The CDR3 coding sequence is TGTGCCAGCAGCCGCACTAACAGGGGAGGCTACGAGCAGTACTTC.

CDR3 region: CASSELQGGQPQHF. The CDR3 DNA reads TGCGCCAGCAGTGAATTACAGGGTGGCCAGCCCCAGCATTTT. The J gene is TRBJ1-5, the V gene TRBV10-1; possible D gene TRBD1, 6 bases. The CDR3 is 14 amino acids. Germline-derived CDR1 and CDR2 are WNHNN and SYGVQD (reference sequence). V gave up 3 bases and J gave up 7 bases, with 13 bases separating them.

The chain recombines TRBV5-4 with TRBJ2-1; 8 bases align to TRBD2. Per the germline V gene, CDR1 is SGHNT and CDR2 is YYREEE (reference sequence). This CDR3 region has 11 residues. The ends lost 7 bases at V and 10 bases at J; junction bases unmatched: 4. CDR3 protein: CASDAGGEQFF. CDR3 DNA: TGTGCCAGCGACGCGGGAGGCGAGCAGTTCTTC.

This rearrangement joins TRBV6-5 to TRBJ2-7; D gene ambiguous. Between the trimmed V and J ends, which lost 0 bases and 7 bases, there was a span of 10 bases. Per germline, CDR1 MNHEY and CDR2 SVGAGI. The CDR3 loop spans 13 amino acids. In DNA form, the CDR3 reads TGTGCCAGCAGTTACTCGGCCCTGAGGGAGCAGTACTTC. The encoded protein is CASSYSALREQYF.

V usage is TRBV19 and J usage is TRBJ1-6; 10 bases fit TRBD1. V trimming: 9 bases; J trimming: 9 bases; junction bases outside the gene matches: 11. The CDR3 consists of 15 residues. Germline V CDR1 and CDR2: LNHDA, SQIVND (reference sequence). CDR3 sequence: CASVDRGQGISPLHF. The CDR3 region has the DNA TGTGCCAGCGTGGACCGGGGACAGGGGATTTCACCCCTCCACTTT.

V is TRBV5-1 and J is TRBJ2-7; 11 bases align to TRBD2. The CDR3 extends over 15 amino acids. Germline V lookup: CDR1 SGHRS, CDR2 YFSETQ. With V trimmed by 4 bases and J by 2 bases, 5 bases remained unmatched. CDR3 sequence reads: CASSALTSGTYEQYF. The CDR3 DNA is TGCGCCAGCAGCGCATTGACTAGCGGGACCTACGAGCAGTACTTC.

The rearrangement joins TRBV5-1 to TRBJ2-3, with TRBD2 identical over 8 bases. Trimming took 3 bases from V and 1 from J; bases not matched to a gene: 7. Germline V CDR1 and CDR2: SGHRS, YFSETQ. This CDR3 has 16 amino acids. The CDR3 DNA reads as TGCGCCAGCAGCTGGCCCCGTAGCGGGGGCACAGATACGCAGTATTTT. It specifies CASSWPRSGGTDTQYF.

The chain combines TRBV10-1 with TRBJ2-4; 8 nucleotides match TRBD1. Germline CDR1 reads WNHNN; CDR2 reads SYGVQD (reference sequence). Unmatched junction bases numbered 13, after V lost 3 bases and J lost 6 bases. The CDR3 totals 17 residues. The CDR3 is CASSDDPPQGVTNIQYF. The CDR3 DNA reads as TGCGCCAGCAGTGACGATCCGCCACAGGGGGTTACAAACATTCAGTACTTC.